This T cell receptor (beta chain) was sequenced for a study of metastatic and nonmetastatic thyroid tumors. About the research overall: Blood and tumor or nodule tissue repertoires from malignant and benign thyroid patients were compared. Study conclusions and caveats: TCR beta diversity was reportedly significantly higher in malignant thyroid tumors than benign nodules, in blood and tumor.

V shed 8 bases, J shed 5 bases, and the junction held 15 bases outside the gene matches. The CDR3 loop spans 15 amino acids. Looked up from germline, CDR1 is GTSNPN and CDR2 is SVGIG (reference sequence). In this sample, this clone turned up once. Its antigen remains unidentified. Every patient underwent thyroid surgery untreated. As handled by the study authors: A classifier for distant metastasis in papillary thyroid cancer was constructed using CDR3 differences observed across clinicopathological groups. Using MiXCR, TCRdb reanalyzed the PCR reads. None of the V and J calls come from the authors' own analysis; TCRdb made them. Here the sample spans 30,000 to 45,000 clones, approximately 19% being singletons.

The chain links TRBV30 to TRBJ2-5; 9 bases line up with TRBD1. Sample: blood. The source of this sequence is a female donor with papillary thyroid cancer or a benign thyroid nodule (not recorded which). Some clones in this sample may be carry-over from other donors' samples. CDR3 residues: CALSSTGTGSETQYF. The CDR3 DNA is TGTGCCCTGTCCAGCACCGGGACAGGGAGCGAGACCCAGTACTTC.